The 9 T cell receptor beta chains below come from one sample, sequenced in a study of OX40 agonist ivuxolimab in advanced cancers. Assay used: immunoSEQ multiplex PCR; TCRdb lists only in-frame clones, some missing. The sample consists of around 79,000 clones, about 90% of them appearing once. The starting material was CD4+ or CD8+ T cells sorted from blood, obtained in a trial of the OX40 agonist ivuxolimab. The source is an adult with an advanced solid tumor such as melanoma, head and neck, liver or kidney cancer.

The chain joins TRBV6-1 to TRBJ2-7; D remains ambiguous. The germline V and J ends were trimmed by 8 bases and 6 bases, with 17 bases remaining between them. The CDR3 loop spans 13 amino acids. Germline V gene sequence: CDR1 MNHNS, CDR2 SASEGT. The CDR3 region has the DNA TGTGCCAGCCGCGATAACACACGGGTCGAGCAGTACTTC. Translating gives CASRDNTRVEQYF.

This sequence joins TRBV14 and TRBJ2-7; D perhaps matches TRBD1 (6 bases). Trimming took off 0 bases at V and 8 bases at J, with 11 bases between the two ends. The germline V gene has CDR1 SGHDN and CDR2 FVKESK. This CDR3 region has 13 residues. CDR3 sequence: CASSQEAGVKQYF. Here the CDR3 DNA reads TGTGCCAGCAGCCAAGAGGCAGGGGTGAAGCAGTACTTC.

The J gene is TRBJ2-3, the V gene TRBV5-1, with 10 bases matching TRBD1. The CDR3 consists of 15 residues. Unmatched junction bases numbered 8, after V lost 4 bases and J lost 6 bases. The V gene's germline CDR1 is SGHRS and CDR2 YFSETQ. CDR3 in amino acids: CASSPGRDRGDTQYF. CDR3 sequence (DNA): TGCGCCAGCAGCCCTGGAAGGGACAGGGGTGATACGCAGTATTTT.

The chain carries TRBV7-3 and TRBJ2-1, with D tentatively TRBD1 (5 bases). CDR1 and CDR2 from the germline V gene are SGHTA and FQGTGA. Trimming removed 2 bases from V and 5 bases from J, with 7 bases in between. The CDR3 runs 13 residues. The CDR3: CASSLVRDNEQFF. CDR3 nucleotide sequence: TGTGCCAGCAGCTTAGTCAGGGACAATGAGCAGTTCTTC.

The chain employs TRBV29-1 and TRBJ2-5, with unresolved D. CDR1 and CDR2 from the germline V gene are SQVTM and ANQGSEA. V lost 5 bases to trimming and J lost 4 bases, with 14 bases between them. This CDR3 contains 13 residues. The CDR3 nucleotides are TGCAGCGTTCCCACCAGACTCGGAGAGACCCAGTACTTC. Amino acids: CSVPTRLGETQYF.

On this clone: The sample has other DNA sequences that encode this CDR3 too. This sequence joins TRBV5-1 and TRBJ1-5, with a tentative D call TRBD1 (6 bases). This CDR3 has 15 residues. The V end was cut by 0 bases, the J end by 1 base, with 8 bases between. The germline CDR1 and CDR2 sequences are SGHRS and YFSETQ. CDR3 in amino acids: CASSLVGGSNQPQHF. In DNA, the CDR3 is TGCGCCAGCAGCTTGGTAGGGGGGAGCAATCAGCCCCAGCATTTT. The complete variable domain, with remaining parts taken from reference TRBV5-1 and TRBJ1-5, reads KAGVTQTPRYLIKTRGQQVTLSCSPISGHRSVSWYQQTPGQGLQFLFEYFSETQRNKGNFPGRFSGRQFSNSRSEMNVSTLELGDSALYLCASSLVGGSNQPQHFGDGTRLSIL.

The CDR3 loop is CATSWGDRSSYEQYF. CDR3 coding DNA: TGTGCCACCAGCTGGGGGGACAGGAGCTCCTACGAGCAGTACTTC. The gene calls are TRBV15 and TRBJ2-7; 8 positions match TRBD1. With V trimmed by 5 bases and J by 0 bases, 6 bases remained unmatched. There are 15 residues in the CDR3. Germline V gene data show CDR1 as LNHNV and CDR2 as YYDKDF (reference sequence). The full variable domain, rest sourced from reference TRBV15 and TRBJ2-7, is DAMVIQNPRYQVTQFGKPVTLSCSQTLNHNVMYWYQQKSSQAPKLLFHYYDKDFNNEADTPDNFQSRRPNTSFCFLDIRSPGLGDTAMYLCATSWGDRSSYEQYFGPGTRLTVT.

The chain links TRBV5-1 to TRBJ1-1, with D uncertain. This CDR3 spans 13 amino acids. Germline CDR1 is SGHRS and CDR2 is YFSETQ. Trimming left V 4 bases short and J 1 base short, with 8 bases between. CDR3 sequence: CASSIQENTEAFF. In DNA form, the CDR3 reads TGCGCCAGCAGCATTCAGGAGAACACTGAAGCTTTCTTT.

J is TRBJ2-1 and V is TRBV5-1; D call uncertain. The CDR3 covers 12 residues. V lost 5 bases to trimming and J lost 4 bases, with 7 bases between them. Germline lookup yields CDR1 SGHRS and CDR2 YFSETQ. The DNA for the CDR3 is TGCGCCAGCAGTCCCAGTTACAATGAGCAGTTCTTC. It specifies CASSPSYNEQFF.